This T cell receptor (beta chain) was sequenced during a study of CD8 T cells in ankylosing spondylitis. In making TCR beta libraries, quantitative 5'-RACE with molecular barcodes was used. TCRdb re-derived calls from the 5' RACE reads in MiXCR, one entry per CDR3 protein. The table lists approximately 400,000 distinct CDR3 sequences, roughly a sixth of them singletons. This clonotype appeared a few times. Its antigen is undetermined. General study results and limits: There were earlier reports of some motif variants in reactive arthritis synovial fluid and blood. A TCR beta motif of under 10 highly homologous variants seemed to mark ankylosing spondylitis blood. Disease-linked clones reportedly showed significant enrichment in matched ankylosing spondylitis synovial fluid. The disease-linked clones had a CD8+ phenotype and low blood frequencies.

The V gene's germline CDR1 is DFQATT and CDR2 SNEGSKA (reference sequence). This CDR3 region has 14 residues. V trimming: 0 bases; J trimming: 6 bases; junction bases outside the gene matches: 6. This receptor was obtained from a male donor with ankylosing spondylitis. The sample consisted of blood, either unsorted or a sorted T cell fraction (not recorded which). The chain has TRBV20-1 and TRBJ2-3; 7 positions match TRBD2. The CDR3 coding sequence is TGCAGTGCTAGAGAATGGCCGACTAGCGATACGCAGTATTTT. It specifies CSAREWPTSDTQYF.